The 23 T cell receptor beta chains presented below share a single source sample, sequenced in a study of identical twins. Each CDR3 protein gets one entry after TCRdb re-called the 5' RACE reads with MiXCR. The sample carries approximately 300,000 distinct CDR3 sequences, 9.5% recorded once. These data were also reused for a study on yellow fever vaccine responses in identical twins.

Sequencing was performed on CD8+ T cells sorted from blood. The receptors shown here come from a woman between 18 and 29 years old in good health.

This clonotype was observed at least ten times. The V gene is TRBV19, the J gene TRBJ2-2, with a tentative D call TRBD2 (5 bases). This CDR3 contains 14 residues. Germline V gene sequence: CDR1 LNHDA, CDR2 SQIVND (reference sequence). The ends were cut back, 6 bases at V and 3 bases at J, with 11 bases in the middle. The CDR3 coding sequence is TGTGCCAGTAGGCCCTTGAGGGACACCGGGGAGCTGTTTTTT. It encodes CASRPLRDTGELFF. Full variable domain (rest looked up from reference TRBV19 and TRBJ2-2): DGGITQSPKYLFRKEGQNVTLSCEQNLNHDAMYWYRQDPGQGLRLIYYSQIVNDFQKGDIAEGYSVSREKKESFPLTVTSAQKNPTAFYLCASRPLRDTGELFFGEGSRLTVL.

The V and J genes are TRBV5-4 and TRBJ2-7; 10 bases are a match to TRBD1. The CDR3 is made up of 15 amino acids. Germline V lookup: CDR1 SGHNT, CDR2 YYREEE (reference sequence). J lost 3 bases, V lost 3 bases, and 6 bases had no gene match. The CDR3 is CASSWDRGDVYEQYF. The DNA for the CDR3 is TGTGCCAGCAGCTGGGACAGGGGTGATGTCTACGAGCAGTACTTC.

The chain couples TRBV4-1 to TRBJ2-3; 10 nucleotides match TRBD2. CDR1 is MGHRA and CDR2 is YSYEKL in the germline V gene. Trimming took 4 bases from V and 4 from J; bases not matched to a gene: 8. The CDR3 totals 16 residues. CDR3 nucleotide sequence: TGCGCCAGCAGCCCCGAGACTAGCGGGCTGTCAGATACGCAGTATTTT. Protein product: CASSPETSGLSDTQYF.

The sample holds a few counts of this clonotype. This sequence joins TRBV4-1 and TRBJ2-1; the D is unclear. The germline V and J ends were trimmed by 4 bases and 5 bases, with 18 bases remaining between them. The CDR3 totals 16 residues. The germline gives CDR1 MGHRA, CDR2 YSYEKL. CDR3 sequence reads: CASSPVHRPPNNEQFF. CDR3 sequence (DNA): TGCGCCAGCAGCCCCGTTCATCGCCCGCCAAACAATGAGCAGTTCTTC.

This clonotype was observed at least ten times. This chain links TRBV12-3 or TRBV12-4 with TRBJ2-3, with TRBD2 matching over 10 bases. V was pared by 3 bases and J by 0 bases, with 6 bases of the junction left unmatched. The CDR3 is 17 residues long. CDR3 sequence reads: CASSLSGGGSSTDTQYF. CDR3 nucleotide sequence: TGTGCCAGCAGTTTGAGCGGGGGGGGATCTAGCACAGATACGCAGTATTTT.

The sample holds a few counts of this clonotype. The chain is built from TRBV28 and TRBJ2-5, with 7 bases fitting TRBD2. CDR1 MDHEN and CDR2 SYDVKM come from the germline V gene. The CDR3 sequence is 15 residues long. With 3 bases clipped from V and 0 bases from J, the junction kept 4 bases outside the gene matches. CDR3 amino acids: CASSFERGYQETQYF. The CDR3 coding sequence is TGTGCCAGCAGTTTCGAGCGGGGCTACCAAGAGACCCAGTACTTC.

This clonotype was detected ten times or more. The CDR3 reads CASSQEGSLEQFF. In nucleotides, the CDR3 is TGCGCCAGCAGCCAAGAGGGGAGTCTCGAGCAGTTCTTC. The rearrangement joins TRBV4-3 to TRBJ2-1; a possible D gene is TRBD2 (5 bases). Germline CDR1 is LGHNA and CDR2 is YSLEER. CDR3 size: 13 residues. V dropped 0 bases and J dropped 10 bases, with 10 bases sitting between them.

This clonotype showed up many times. The chain is built from TRBV6-4 and TRBJ2-1; 11 bases align to TRBD2. Losses at the gene ends were 6 bases for V and 7 bases for J; bases not matched to a gene: 8. Germline-derived CDR1 and CDR2 are MRHNA and SNTAGT. The CDR3 extends over 15 amino acids. CDR3 sequence reads: CASSFSGGASNEQFF. The DNA of the CDR3 is TGTGCCAGCAGCTTTAGCGGGGGGGCTTCAAATGAGCAGTTCTTC.

This clonotype was observed a single time. The chain combines TRBV2 with TRBJ2-1; 7 nucleotides align to TRBD2. CDR1 is SNHLY, CDR2 FYNNEI, per germline. The junction had 4 bases not matched to a gene; V was cut back by 0 bases and J by 2 bases. The CDR3 length is 16 residues. CDR3 sequence reads: CASSEALAVTYNEQFF. The CDR3 region has the DNA TGTGCCAGCAGTGAAGCGCTAGCGGTAACCTACAATGAGCAGTTCTTC.

This clonotype showed up just a few times. The J gene is TRBJ1-1, the V gene TRBV7-6; D gene unclear. Germline CDR1 and CDR2: SGHVS and FNYEAQ. Trimming left V 4 bases short and J 1 base short, with 7 bases between. The CDR3 covers 13 residues. The CDR3, as DNA: TGTGCCAGCAGCTCTTTTAGGAACACTGAAGCTTTCTTT. Protein: CASSSFRNTEAFF.

In this sample, this clonotype turned up a few times. V gene TRBV5-1 combines with J gene TRBJ2-7, with 10 bases identical to TRBD1. The V and J ends lost 0 bases and 5 bases, in that order; junction bases with no gene match: 5. The CDR3 is 15 residues long. Germline CDR1 SGHRS, CDR2 YFSETQ. The CDR3 bases are TGCGCCAGCAGCTTGGAGGGACAGGGGTGGGACGAGCAGTACTTC. Translated: CASSLEGQGWDEQYF.

This clonotype has ten or more counts. The chain carries TRBV27 and TRBJ2-1; TRBD2 agrees at 7 bases. Germline V gene sequence: CDR1 MNHEY, CDR2 SMNVEV (reference sequence). The CDR3 totals 15 residues. The V segment lost 6 bases and the J segment 3 bases; nucleotides outside the gene matches: 8. This chain's CDR3 is CASSPRSGIYNEQFF. The DNA for the CDR3 is TGTGCCAGCAGCCCGCGGAGCGGGATCTACAATGAGCAGTTCTTC.

The sample holds many counts of this clonotype. J is TRBJ2-7 and V is TRBV29-1; TRBD1 might be the D (6 bases). This CDR3 spans 13 amino acids. The germline V gene encodes CDR1 SQVTM and CDR2 ANQGSEA. Trimming pared 6 bases from V and 4 bases from J, leaving 16 bases between. Here the CDR3 DNA reads TGCAGCGTGCCGGACAGTCTGACGTACGAGCAGTACTTC. Translation: CSVPDSLTYEQYF.

This clonotype was counted at least ten times. The chain recombines TRBV28 with TRBJ2-3; no definite D call. The CDR3 consists of 11 residues. Trimming shortened V by 3 bases and J by 8 bases, and 6 bases separated the two germline ends. CDR1 is MDHEN and CDR2 is SYDVKM in the germline V gene. CDR3 loop: CASSFSGTQYF. The DNA for the CDR3 is TGTGCCAGCAGTTTTAGTGGTACGCAGTATTTT.

CDR3 nucleotides: TGTGCCTGGAGTGCGGGGGTGAACAATGAGCAGTTCTTC. Amino acids: CAWSAGVNNEQFF. V usage is TRBV30 and J usage is TRBJ2-1; TRBD2 might be the D (6 bases). CDR3 length: 13 residues. The V gene's germline CDR1 is GTSNPN and CDR2 SVGIG (reference sequence). V was shortened by 1 base and J by 5 bases, with 9 bases between the two germline ends.

This chain uses TRBV6-1 with TRBJ2-3; D perhaps matches TRBD1 (6 bases). The length of the CDR3 is 13 residues. Germline CDR1 MNHNS, CDR2 SASEGT. The V and J ends lost 5 bases and 4 bases respectively, with 10 bases between them. As DNA, the CDR3 is TGTGCCAGCAGTCAACAGGGCGCAGATACGCAGTATTTT. This translates into CASSQQGADTQYF.

This clonotype was detected only a few times. The chain carries TRBV20-1 and TRBJ2-1; perhaps TRBD2 as D (7 bases). V lost 2 bases, J lost 10 bases, and 30 bases lay in between. The CDR3 has 18 residues. In germline, CDR1 is DFQATT, CDR2 SNEGSKA (reference sequence). The CDR3 DNA is TGCAGTGCTAGAAACCAAGGGGGGGCGGGAGTAAAGGCCTGGGAGCAGTTCTTC. Encoded protein: CSARNQGGAGVKAWEQFF.

In regard to this clonotype: At one end, the junction sequence differs from germline, possibly due to a read error. The rearrangement uses TRBV2 and TRBJ2-7; TRBD1 aligns across 7 bases. This CDR3 spans 15 amino acids. CDR1 and CDR2 (germline): SNHLY, FYNNEI. The CDR3 sequence is CASSEIWDSLYGQYF. CDR3 coding DNA: TGTGCCAGCAGTGAAATCTGGGACAGCCTCTACGGGCAGTACTTC.

V is TRBV30 and J is TRBJ2-1; D assignment may be TRBD1 or TRBD2 (5 bases each). Germline lookup yields CDR1 GTSNPN and CDR2 SVGIG (reference sequence). V was pared by 2 bases and J by 7 bases, with 9 bases between. The CDR3 is made up of 12 amino acids. CDR3 sequence: CAWSREGNEQFF. For the CDR3, the DNA is TGTGCCTGGAGTCGCGAGGGGAATGAGCAGTTCTTC. The variable domain in full, completed from reference TRBV30 and TRBJ2-1, reads SQTIHQWPATLVQPVGSPLSLECTVEGTSNPNLYWYRQAAGRGLQLLFYSVGIGQISSEVPQNLSASRPQDRQFILSSKKLLLSDSGFYLCAWSREGNEQFFGPGTRLTVL.

The rearrangement joins TRBV7-3 to TRBJ2-1; 9 bases are shared with TRBD2. With 6 bases clipped from V and 1 base from J, the junction kept 4 bases outside the gene matches. Germline CDR1 and CDR2: SGHTA and FQGTGA. The CDR3 is 15 residues long. As DNA, the CDR3 is TGTGCCAGCAGGGGAAGCGGGGGGTCCTACAATGAGCAGTTCTTC. Its protein is CASRGSGGSYNEQFF.

The rearrangement uses TRBV4-3 and TRBJ2-1, with D perhaps matching TRBD2 (5 bases). Trimming left V 1 base short and J 3 bases short, with 13 bases between. The length of the CDR3 is 16 residues. The germline V gene has CDR1 LGHNA and CDR2 YSLEER. CDR3 DNA: TGCGCCAGCAGCCAAGCCAGAGGAGGAGTCTACAATGAGCAGTTCTTC. Amino acids: CASSQARGGVYNEQFF.

The rearrangement joins TRBV2 to TRBJ2-7; unclear D gene. The V end was cut by 3 bases, the J end by 1 base, with 10 bases between. CDR1 is SNHLY and CDR2 is FYNNEI in the germline V gene. The CDR3 is 14 amino acids. The CDR3 sequence is CASSDGRNSYEQYF. DNA for the CDR3: TGTGCCAGCAGTGACGGGCGTAATTCCTACGAGCAGTACTTC.

This clonotype was counted a few times. The chain carries TRBV6-5 and TRBJ1-4, with D perhaps TRBD1 (5 bases). V lost 3 bases and J 4 bases, leaving 12 bases between the germline ends. Germline V lookup: CDR1 MNHEY, CDR2 SVGAGI. The CDR3 runs 15 residues. The CDR3 DNA follows: TGTGCCAGCAGTTATCAAGGGGCAGTTAATGAAAAACTGTTTTTT. This sequence encodes CASSYQGAVNEKLFF.